One sample yielded the 30 T cell receptor beta chains listed below, sequenced in a study of T cell responses to AZD1222 COVID-19 vaccine. Libraries were prepared by immunoSEQ multiplex PCR; TCRdb keeps only in-frame clonotypes and omits some of them. Of some 170,000 clones detected, around 90% appear once; the ten largest clones hold roughly 4.3%. The sample here was peripheral blood, taken on day 0 of MenACWY control vaccination. The receptors come from an adult in good health.

The J gene is TRBJ2-1, the V gene TRBV30, with D perhaps matching TRBD2 (5 bases). V was pared by 4 bases and J by 2 bases, with 15 bases between. The germline V gene encodes CDR1 GTSNPN and CDR2 SVGIG (reference sequence). The length of the CDR3 is 15 residues. The CDR3 DNA sequence: TGTGCCTGGACCCCACCGGGGAACACCTACAATGAGCAGTTCTTC. This gives the protein CAWTPPGNTYNEQFF. The entire variable domain, with the rest obtained from reference TRBV30 and TRBJ2-1, is as follows: SQTIHQWPATLVQPVGSPLSLECTVEGTSNPNLYWYRQAAGRGLQLLFYSVGIGQISSEVPQNLSASRPQDRQFILSSKKLLLSDSGFYLCAWTPPGNTYNEQFFGPGTRLTVL.

The rearrangement joins TRBV15 to TRBJ1-1; D ambiguous. Trimming cost V 0 bases and J 1 base, with 12 bases left between them. CDR3 length: 16 amino acids. Per germline, CDR1 LNHNV and CDR2 YYDKDF (reference sequence). CDR3 loop: CATSRDLAGGNTEAFF. For the CDR3, the DNA is TGTGCCACCAGCAGAGATCTGGCAGGTGGGAACACTGAAGCTTTCTTT. Drawing the rest from reference TRBV15 and TRBJ1-1, the complete variable domain is DAMVIQNPRYQVTQFGKPVTLSCSQTLNHNVMYWYQQKSSQAPKLLFHYYDKDFNNEADTPDNFQSRRPNTSFCFLDIRSPGLGDTAMYLCATSRDLAGGNTEAFFGQGTRLTVV.

The rearrangement links TRBV19 to TRBJ1-5, with 8 bases aligning to TRBD1. CDR3 length equals 15 residues. With 3 bases clipped from V and 4 bases from J, the junction kept 5 bases outside the gene matches. Germline values: CDR1 LNHDA, CDR2 SQIVND (reference sequence). DNA of the CDR3: TGTGCCAGTAGTATCGGCAGGGGGCCGAATCAGCCCCAGCATTTT. Amino acids: CASSIGRGPNQPQHF. Together with reference TRBV19 and TRBJ1-5, the CDR3 gives the full variable domain: DGGITQSPKYLFRKEGQNVTLSCEQNLNHDAMYWYRQDPGQGLRLIYYSQIVNDFQKGDIAEGYSVSREKKESFPLTVTSAQKNPTAFYLCASSIGRGPNQPQHFGDGTRLSIL.

Here the CDR3 DNA reads TGTGCCAGCAGCTTGTATGGGACCCAGGCCTACAATGAGCAGTTCTTC. It is translated as CASSLYGTQAYNEQFF. The J gene is TRBJ2-1, the V gene TRBV5-4; D may match TRBD1 or TRBD2 (5 bases each). This CDR3 is 16 amino acids long. Trimming removed 1 base from V and 2 bases from J, with 13 bases in between. Germline V gives CDR1 SGHNT, CDR2 YYREEE (reference sequence).

Of note for this clone: The identical CDR3 is also encoded by other nucleotide sequences in the sample. The chain uses TRBV7-2 and TRBJ1-2; 9 positions match TRBD1. Trimming cost V 0 bases and J 4 bases; bases outside gene matches: 6. Germline V CDR1 and CDR2: SGHTA, FQGNSA. The CDR3 is 16 amino acids. The CDR3 protein is CASSLAPGQGSYGYTF. CDR3 in DNA: TGTGCCAGCAGCTTAGCCCCGGGACAGGGATCCTATGGCTACACCTTC.

V gene TRBV11-2 combines with J gene TRBJ1-6; no definite D call. Trimming removed 5 bases at V and 7 bases at J, with 3 bases between. The germline V gene has CDR1 SGHAT and CDR2 FQNNGV. CDR3 length equals 11 residues. The CDR3 protein is CASSQNSPLHF. For the CDR3, the DNA is TGTGCCAGCAGCCAGAATTCACCCCTCCACTTT.

The rearrangement links TRBV4-2 to TRBJ1-3; 9 bases are shared with TRBD1. There are 15 residues in the CDR3. With 0 bases clipped from V and 4 bases from J, the junction kept 1 base outside the gene matches. From germline, CDR1 is LGHNA and CDR2 YNFKEQ. In DNA, the CDR3 is TGTGCCAGCAGCCAAGATGGGACAGGGGGAAACACCATATATTTT. Encoded protein: CASSQDGTGGNTIYF.

The rearrangement links TRBV7-3 to TRBJ2-3; D may correspond to TRBD1 or TRBD2 (5 bases each). Trimming removed 5 bases from V and 4 bases from J, with 19 bases in between. The CDR3 has 16 amino acids. Germline CDR1 SGHTA, CDR2 FQGTGA. DNA of the CDR3: TGTGCCAGCAGCCCTCAACTGAGAGTGGGGGCAGATACGCAGTATTTT. It yields the protein CASSPQLRVGADTQYF.

This clone came up once. V usage is TRBV19 and J usage is TRBJ2-3, with TRBD2 as a possible D gene (6 bases). CDR3 size: 12 residues. The V and J ends lost 6 bases and 6 bases respectively, with 10 bases between them. CDR1 is LNHDA and CDR2 is SQIVND in the germline V gene (reference sequence). CDR3 coding DNA: TGTGCCAGTAGGGACTATTGGGATACGCAGTATTTT. Protein: CASRDYWDTQYF. The whole variable domain, filled in from reference TRBV19 and TRBJ2-3, reads DGGITQSPKYLFRKEGQNVTLSCEQNLNHDAMYWYRQDPGQGLRLIYYSQIVNDFQKGDIAEGYSVSREKKESFPLTVTSAQKNPTAFYLCASRDYWDTQYFGPGTRLTVL.

V is TRBV7-3 and J is TRBJ2-2; D tentatively fits TRBD1 or TRBD2 (5 bases each). The CDR3 length is 15 residues. Germline CDR1 reads SGHTA; CDR2 reads FQGTGA. V shed 3 bases and J shed 5 bases, with 13 bases lying between them. The CDR3 region is CASSFSPGLTGELFF. CDR3 coding DNA: TGTGCCAGCAGCTTTTCCCCGGGGCTTACCGGGGAGCTGTTTTTT. Full variable domain (rest looked up from reference TRBV7-3 and TRBJ2-2): GAGVSQTPSNKVTEKGKYVELRCDPISGHTALYWYRQSLGQGPEFLIYFQGTGAADDSGLPNDRFFAVRPEGSVSTLKIQRTERGDSAVYLCASSFSPGLTGELFFGEGSRLTVL.

The chain has TRBV2 and TRBJ1-5; TRBD1 is a possible D gene (5 bases). This CDR3 is built from 14 residues. The germline CDR1 and CDR2 sequences are SNHLY and FYNNEI. Trimming removed 6 bases at V and 1 base at J, with 10 bases between. The CDR3 DNA is TGTGCCAGCAGAGAGGGGATCAGCAATCAGCCCCAGCATTTT. Its translation is CASREGISNQPQHF.

This clone has a single count. V usage is TRBV4-1 and J usage is TRBJ2-7; D is ambiguous. The CDR3 covers 15 residues. V shed 1 base and J shed 3 bases, with 13 bases lying between them. The germline V gene has CDR1 MGHRA and CDR2 YSYEKL. This chain's CDR3 is CASSQGAVFDYEQYF. CDR3 nucleotides: TGCGCCAGCAGCCAAGGGGCGGTTTTTGACTACGAGCAGTACTTC.

The chain carries TRBV5-1 and TRBJ2-3; TRBD1 might be the D (6 bases). The CDR3 sequence is 13 residues long. Germline V gene data show CDR1 as SGHRS and CDR2 as YFSETQ. V was pared by 3 bases and J by 1 base, with 6 bases between. CDR3 amino acids: CASSWTGTDTQYF. The CDR3 nucleotides read TGCGCCAGCAGCTGGACAGGCACAGATACGCAGTATTTT. Using reference TRBV5-1 and TRBJ2-3 for the parts outside the CDR3, the full variable domain is KAGVTQTPRYLIKTRGQQVTLSCSPISGHRSVSWYQQTPGQGLQFLFEYFSETQRNKGNFPGRFSGRQFSNSRSEMNVSTLELGDSALYLCASSWTGTDTQYFGPGTRLTVL.

V usage is TRBV6-4 and J usage is TRBJ2-7; TRBD1 agrees at 8 bases. Germline CDR1 reads MRHNA; CDR2 reads SNTAGT. The CDR3 consists of 16 residues. The J segment lost 0 bases and the V segment lost 3 bases, leaving 7 bases of the junction unmatched. The CDR3 here is CASSDRDRYPSYEQYF. The CDR3 bases are TGTGCCAGCAGTGATCGGGACAGGTACCCCTCCTACGAGCAGTACTTC.

The chain uses TRBV7-2 and TRBJ2-5; D is unresolved. V lost 1 base and J lost 4, with 7 bases in between. The CDR3 contains 13 residues. Germline-derived CDR1 and CDR2 are SGHTA and FQGNSA. DNA for the CDR3: TGTGCCAGCAGCTTAGTTCGGGCAGAGACCCAGTACTTC. Protein: CASSLVRAETQYF.

This clone has just one count. V is TRBV28 and J is TRBJ2-1; no clear D gene. Germline V gives CDR1 MDHEN, CDR2 SYDVKM. V dropped 6 bases and J dropped 9 bases, with 15 bases sitting between them. The CDR3 contains 13 residues. CDR3 residues: CASRHLRKGEQFF. In DNA, the CDR3 is TGTGCCAGCAGACATTTAAGAAAGGGTGAGCAGTTCTTC.

This rearrangement joins TRBV7-2 to TRBJ1-2; D perhaps matches TRBD1 (6 bases). CDR1 is SGHTA, CDR2 FQGNSA, per germline. V shed 0 bases and J shed 6 bases, with 17 bases lying between them. The length of the CDR3 is 16 residues. CDR3 bases: TGTGCCAGCAGCTTAGCGTTCGTCGCCTCAGGGGATGGCTACACCTTC. Residues: CASSLAFVASGDGYTF.

V and J are TRBV30 and TRBJ1-4; perhaps TRBD1 as D (5 bases). The CDR3 spans 15 residues. Germline V gives CDR1 GTSNPN, CDR2 SVGIG (reference sequence). Trimming took off 1 base at V and 8 bases at J, with 17 bases between the two ends. The CDR3 is CAWSALGLRGEKLFF. The CDR3 coding sequence is TGTGCCTGGAGTGCCTTGGGGCTGCGAGGAGAAAAACTGTTTTTT.

The rearrangement links TRBV9 to TRBJ2-2, with TRBD2 matching over 11 bases. Germline loops: CDR1 SGDLS, CDR2 YYNGEE. The junction had 10 bases not matched to a gene; V was cut back by 4 bases and J by 5 bases. The CDR3 consists of 17 residues. The CDR3 DNA sequence: TGTGCCAGCAGCAAAATGGGACTAGCGGACCTAACCGGGGAGCTGTTTTTT. Translation: CASSKMGLADLTGELFF.

This clone was seen only once. The rearrangement uses TRBV7-9 and TRBJ2-1, with TRBD2 as a possible D gene (6 bases). The germline gives CDR1 SEHNR, CDR2 FQNEAQ (reference sequence). CDR3 length equals 13 residues. V was trimmed by 0 bases and J by 12 bases, leaving 12 bases between them. In DNA, the CDR3 is TGTGCCAGCAGCTTAGCGGAGGGAACGAGGCAGTTCTTC. As protein: CASSLAEGTRQFF.

The J gene is TRBJ2-7, the V gene TRBV6-5, with 13 nucleotides matching TRBD2. Germline V lookup: CDR1 MNHEY, CDR2 SVGAGI. CDR3 length equals 15 residues. Unmatched junction bases numbered 4, after V lost 5 bases and J lost 3 bases. CDR3 residues: CASSPRTSGGYEQYF. The CDR3 region has the DNA TGTGCCAGCAGTCCCCGGACTAGCGGGGGCTACGAGCAGTACTTC.

V and J are TRBV5-5 and TRBJ1-1; maybe TRBD1 (5 bases). The V gene lost 7 bases and the J gene lost 0 bases, with 13 bases spanning the gap. The length of the CDR3 is 14 residues. Per germline, CDR1 SGHKS and CDR2 YYEKEE (reference sequence). CDR3: CASFWGTLNTEAFF. CDR3 nucleotides: TGTGCCAGCTTTTGGGGGACTTTGAACACTGAAGCTTTCTTT.

The V call is TRBV28, the J call TRBJ2-7; possible D gene TRBD2, 6 bases. The length of the CDR3 is 12 residues. Trimming shortened V by 6 bases and J by 4 bases, and 10 bases separated the two germline ends. Germline assignment: CDR1 MDHEN and CDR2 SYDVKM. This CDR3 is CASSIRGYEQYF. CDR3 DNA: TGTGCCAGCAGCATACGGGGGTACGAGCAGTACTTC.

V usage is TRBV11-3 and J usage is TRBJ1-1; D uncertain. The CDR3 is 13 residues long. Per the germline V gene, CDR1 is SGHNT and CDR2 is YENEEA. Trimming cost V 5 bases and J 1 base, with 8 bases left between them. The CDR3 coding sequence is TGTGCCAGCAGCCCCACACGGAACACTGAAGCTTTCTTT. Encoded protein: CASSPTRNTEAFF. Supplemented by reference TRBV11-3 and TRBJ1-1, the full variable domain reads EAGVVQSPRYKIIEKKQPVAFWCNPISGHNTLYWYLQNLGQGPELLIRYENEEAVDDSQLPKDRFSAERLKGVDSTLKIQPAELGDSAVYLCASSPTRNTEAFFGQGTRLTVV.

This chain links TRBV7-9 with TRBJ2-1, with D uncertain. With 4 bases removed from V and 7 bases from J, the gap between germline ends came to 17 bases. This CDR3 spans 15 amino acids. Germline CDR1 is SEHNR and CDR2 is FQNEAQ (reference sequence). The CDR3, as DNA: TGTGCCAGCAGCTCCGCGACCTCTACCACTAATGAGCAGTTCTTC. Amino acids: CASSSATSTTNEQFF.

The chain joins TRBV6-5 to TRBJ2-1; D not resolved. The CDR3 is made up of 11 amino acids. V lost 6 bases to trimming and J lost 10 bases, with 10 bases between them. Germline lookup yields CDR1 MNHEY and CDR2 SVGAGI. The CDR3 sequence is CASSRAGEQFF. Written as DNA, the CDR3 is TGTGCCAGCAGCCGTGCAGGAGAGCAGTTCTTC.

J is TRBJ1-4 and V is TRBV10-3; D gene ambiguous. V dropped 0 bases and J dropped 2 bases, with 10 bases sitting between them. The CDR3 contains 16 residues. Germline CDR1 and CDR2: ENHRY and SYGVKD. CDR3 in DNA: TGTGCCATCAGTGAGTCGATAGGGTCGACTAATGAAAAACTGTTTTTT. Its protein product is CAISESIGSTNEKLFF.

This chain links TRBV5-1 with TRBJ2-1, with D possibly TRBD2 on 6 matching bases. CDR1 and CDR2 (germline): SGHRS, YFSETQ. This CDR3 region has 15 residues. With 5 bases removed from V and 4 bases from J, the gap between germline ends came to 16 bases. CDR3 DNA: TGCGCCAGCAGGTCGGGACTCTCAATTTACAATGAGCAGTTCTTC. It translates to CASRSGLSIYNEQFF.

About this clone: The germline gene is not matched at one end of the junction; a read error may be the cause. The V and J genes are TRBV19 and TRBJ2-1; D might be TRBD1 (7 bases). CDR1 is LNHDA and CDR2 is SQIVND in the germline V gene (reference sequence). This CDR3 has 16 residues. The CDR3 DNA reads as TGTGCCAGTAGTATAGATCACCAGGGGGGCCCCAATCAGCAGTTCTTC. This encodes CASSIDHQGGPNQQFF.

This clone was detected only once. J is TRBJ1-3 and V is TRBV5-8, with a weak D call TRBD1 (6 bases). Trimming pared 4 bases from V and 4 bases from J, leaving 18 bases between. The germline V gene encodes CDR1 SGHTS and CDR2 YDEGEE. The CDR3 runs to 16 residues. CDR3 nucleotides: TGTGCCAGCAGCCCGGCTGGGGGGCGTCGAGGAAACACCATATATTTT. It codes for CASSPAGGRRGNTIYF.